The sequence of this T cell receptor (beta chain) was determined in a study of cytomegalovirus exposure and HLA in healthy donors. Overall study: Clustering assigned approximately 79% of the approximately 400 genotyped donors to the Caucasian-associated ancestry cluster. Study outcomes and limitations: Associated with cytomegalovirus, according to the listing, were 164 TCR beta chains.

The CDR3 has 13 residues. Germline-derived CDR1 and CDR2 are MNHEY and SMNVEV (reference sequence). The V and J ends lost 4 bases and 7 bases, in that order; junction bases with no gene match: 5. The table lists this clone with a few counts. The antigen is not known. The study ran its PCR with 60 Vbeta and 13 Jbeta primers. This table comes from immunoSEQ multiplex PCR, and its TCRdb copy is limited to in-frame clones, with some not included. The sample contains roughly 200,000 clones, 77% of which appear only once. Sequenced: PBMCs. V gene TRBV27 combines with J gene TRBJ2-7, with 9 positions matching TRBD1. The clonotype comes from a woman aged 60-75 years in good health and CMV-seropositive. CDR3 in DNA: TGTGCCAGCAGTTGGACAGGGGTGAGTGAGCAGTACTTC. Protein product: CASSWTGVSEQYF.